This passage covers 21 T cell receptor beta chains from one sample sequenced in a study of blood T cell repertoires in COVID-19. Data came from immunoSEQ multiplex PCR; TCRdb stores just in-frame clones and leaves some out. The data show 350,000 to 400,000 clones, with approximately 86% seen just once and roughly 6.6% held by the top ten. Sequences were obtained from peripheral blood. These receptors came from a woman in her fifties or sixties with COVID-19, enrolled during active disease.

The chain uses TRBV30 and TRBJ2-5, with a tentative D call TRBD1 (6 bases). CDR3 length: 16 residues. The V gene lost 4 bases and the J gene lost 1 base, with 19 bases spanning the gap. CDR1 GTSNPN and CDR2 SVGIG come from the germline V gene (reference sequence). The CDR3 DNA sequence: TGTGCCTGGACCCCCGTTGGACAGTCCTTCCAAGAGACCCAGTACTTC. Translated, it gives CAWTPVGQSFQETQYF.

The CDR3 protein is CATQRGGSYEQYF. CDR3 bases: TGTGCCACCCAAAGGGGGGGGTCCTACGAGCAGTACTTC. V is TRBV11-3 and J is TRBJ2-7; weak D call: TRBD2 (7 bases). CDR3 size: 13 residues. Germline assignment: CDR1 SGHNT and CDR2 YENEEA. The V gene lost 10 bases and the J gene lost 1 base, with 14 bases spanning the gap.

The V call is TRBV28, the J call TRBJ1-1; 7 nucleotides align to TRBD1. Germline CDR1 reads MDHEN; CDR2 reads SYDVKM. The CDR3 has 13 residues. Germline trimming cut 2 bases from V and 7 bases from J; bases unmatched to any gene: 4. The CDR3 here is CASSLRTGLEAFF. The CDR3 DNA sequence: TGTGCCAGCAGTTTACGGACAGGCCTTGAAGCTTTCTTT.

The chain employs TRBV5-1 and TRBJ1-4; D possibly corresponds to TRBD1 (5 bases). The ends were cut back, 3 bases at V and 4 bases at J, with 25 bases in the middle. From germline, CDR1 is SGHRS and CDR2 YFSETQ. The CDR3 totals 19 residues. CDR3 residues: CASSSGLQAGGVVNEKLFF. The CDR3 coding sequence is TGCGCCAGCAGCTCTGGCCTACAAGCGGGGGGAGTAGTTAATGAAAAACTGTTTTTT.

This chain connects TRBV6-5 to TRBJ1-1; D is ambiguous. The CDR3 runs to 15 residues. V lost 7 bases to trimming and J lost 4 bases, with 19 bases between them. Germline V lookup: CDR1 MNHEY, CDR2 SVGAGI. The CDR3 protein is CASNPRGAGPTEAFF. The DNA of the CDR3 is TGTGCCAGCAACCCCCGGGGAGCGGGTCCCACTGAAGCTTTCTTT.

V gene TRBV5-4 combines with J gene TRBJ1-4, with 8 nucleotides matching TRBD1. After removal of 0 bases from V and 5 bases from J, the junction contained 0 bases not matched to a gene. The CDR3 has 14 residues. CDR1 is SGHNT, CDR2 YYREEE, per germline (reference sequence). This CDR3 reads CASSLDRGNEKLFF. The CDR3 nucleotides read TGTGCCAGCAGCTTGGACAGGGGGAATGAAAAACTGTTTTTT.

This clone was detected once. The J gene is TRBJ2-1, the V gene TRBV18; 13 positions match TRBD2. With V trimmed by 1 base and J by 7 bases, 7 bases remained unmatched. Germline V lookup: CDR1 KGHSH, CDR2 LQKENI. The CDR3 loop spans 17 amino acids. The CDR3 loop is CASSPLGLAGAGNEQFF. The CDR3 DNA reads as TGTGCCAGCTCACCACTTGGACTAGCGGGGGCGGGGAATGAGCAGTTCTTC.

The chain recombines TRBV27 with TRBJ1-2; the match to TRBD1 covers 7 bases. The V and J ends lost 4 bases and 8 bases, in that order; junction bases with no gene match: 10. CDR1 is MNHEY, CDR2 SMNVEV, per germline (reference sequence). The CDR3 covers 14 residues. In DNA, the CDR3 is TGTGCCAGCAGTTATGAAGGGACAGCTTGGGGCTACACCTTC. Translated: CASSYEGTAWGYTF.

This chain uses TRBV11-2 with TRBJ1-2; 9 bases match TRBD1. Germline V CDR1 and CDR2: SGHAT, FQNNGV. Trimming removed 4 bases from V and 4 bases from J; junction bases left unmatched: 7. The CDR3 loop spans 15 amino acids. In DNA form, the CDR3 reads TGTGCCAGCAGCTCCCTCGGGACAGGGTCCTATGGCTACACCTTC. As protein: CASSSLGTGSYGYTF.

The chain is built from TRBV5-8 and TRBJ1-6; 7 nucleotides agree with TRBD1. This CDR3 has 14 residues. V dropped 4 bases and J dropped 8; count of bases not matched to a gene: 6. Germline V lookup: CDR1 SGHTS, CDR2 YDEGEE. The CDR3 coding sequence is TGTGCCAGCAGCCACCGAACAGGGGATTCACCCCTCCACTTT. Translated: CASSHRTGDSPLHF.

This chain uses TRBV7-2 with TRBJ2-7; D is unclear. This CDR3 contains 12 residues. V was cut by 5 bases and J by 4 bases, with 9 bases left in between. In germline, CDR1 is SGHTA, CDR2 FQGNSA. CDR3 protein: CASSPTLYEQYF. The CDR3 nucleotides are TGTGCCAGCAGCCCGACTCTTTACGAGCAGTACTTC.

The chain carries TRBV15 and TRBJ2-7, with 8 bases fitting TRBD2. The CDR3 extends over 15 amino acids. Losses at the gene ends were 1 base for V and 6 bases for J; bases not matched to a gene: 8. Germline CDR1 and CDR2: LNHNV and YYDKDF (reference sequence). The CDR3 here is CATSRGGSGASEQYF. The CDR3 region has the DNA TGTGCCACCAGCAGAGGGGGTAGCGGGGCCTCCGAGCAGTACTTC.

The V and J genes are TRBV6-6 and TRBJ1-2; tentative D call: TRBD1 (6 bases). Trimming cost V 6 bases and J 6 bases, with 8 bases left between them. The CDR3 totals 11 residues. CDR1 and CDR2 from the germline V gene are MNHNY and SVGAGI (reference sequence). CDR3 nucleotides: TGTGCCAGCAGACGACAGGATGGCTACACCTTC. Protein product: CASRRQDGYTF.

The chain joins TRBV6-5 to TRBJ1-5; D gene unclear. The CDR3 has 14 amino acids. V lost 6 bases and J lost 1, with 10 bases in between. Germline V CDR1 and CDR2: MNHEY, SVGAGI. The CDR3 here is CASRGGGSNQPQHF. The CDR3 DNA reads TGTGCCAGCAGAGGTGGAGGGAGCAATCAGCCCCAGCATTTT.

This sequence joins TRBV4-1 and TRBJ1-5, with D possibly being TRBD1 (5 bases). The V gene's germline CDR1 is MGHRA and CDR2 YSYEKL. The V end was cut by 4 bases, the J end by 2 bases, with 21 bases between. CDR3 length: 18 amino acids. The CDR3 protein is CASSPGTGDTWGNQPQHF. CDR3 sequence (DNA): TGCGCCAGCAGCCCCGGGACGGGGGATACGTGGGGCAATCAGCCCCAGCATTTT.

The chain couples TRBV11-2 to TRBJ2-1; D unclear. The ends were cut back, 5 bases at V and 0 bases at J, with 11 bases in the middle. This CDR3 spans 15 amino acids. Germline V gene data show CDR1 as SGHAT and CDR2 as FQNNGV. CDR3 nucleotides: TGTGCCAGCAGCCGTGCTTGGAGCTCCTACAATGAGCAGTTCTTC. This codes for CASSRAWSSYNEQFF.

Written as DNA, the CDR3 is TGTGCCAGCAGCCAAGTTGGTGGGGGCAGCCCTAACTATGGCTACACCTTC. This codes for CASSQVGGGSPNYGYTF. The chain couples TRBV3-1 (or the pseudogene TRBV3-2) to TRBJ1-2, with a weak D call TRBD1 (6 bases). The CDR3 sequence is 17 residues long. Trimming stripped 1 base from V and 0 bases from J, with 15 bases between. Germline CDR1 LGHDT, CDR2 YNNKEL (reference sequence).

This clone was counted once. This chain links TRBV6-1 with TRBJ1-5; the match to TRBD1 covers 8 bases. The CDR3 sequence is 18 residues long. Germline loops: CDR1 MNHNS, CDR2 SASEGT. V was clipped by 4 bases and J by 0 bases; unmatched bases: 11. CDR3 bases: TGTGCCAGCAGTGGTCCCGGGACAGGCACGGTTAGCAATCAGCCCCAGCATTTT. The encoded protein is CASSGPGTGTVSNQPQHF.

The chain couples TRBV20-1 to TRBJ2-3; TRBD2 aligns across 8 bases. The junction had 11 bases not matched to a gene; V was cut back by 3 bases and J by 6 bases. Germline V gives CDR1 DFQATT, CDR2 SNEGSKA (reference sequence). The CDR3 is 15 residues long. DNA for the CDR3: TGCAGTGCTAGTCTCGACCAGCGGGGGTTGGATACGCAGTATTTT. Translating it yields CSASLDQRGLDTQYF.

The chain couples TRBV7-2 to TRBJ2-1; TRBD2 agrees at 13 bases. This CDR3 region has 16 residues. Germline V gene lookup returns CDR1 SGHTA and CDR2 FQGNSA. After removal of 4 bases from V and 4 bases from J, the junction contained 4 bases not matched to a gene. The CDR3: CASSSQGLAGYNEQFF. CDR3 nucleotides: TGTGCCAGCAGCTCCCAGGGACTAGCGGGATACAATGAGCAGTTCTTC. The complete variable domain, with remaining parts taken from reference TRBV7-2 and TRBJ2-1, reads GAGVSQSPSNKVTEKGKDVELRCDPISGHTALYWYRQSLGQGLEFLIYFQGNSAPDKSGLPSDRFSAERTGGSVSTLTIQRTQQEDSAVYLCASSSQGLAGYNEQFFGPGTRLTVL.

The CDR3 is CASSPEGSEAFF. CDR3 coding DNA: TGTGCCAGCAGCCCAGAAGGGAGTGAAGCTTTCTTT. The rearrangement uses TRBV11-2 and TRBJ1-1; D unclear. Germline CDR1 reads SGHAT; CDR2 reads FQNNGV. Deletions cut 5 bases from V and 7 bases from J, with 11 bases between. The CDR3 length is 12 residues.